The clone carrying this T cell receptor beta chain was observed at least ten times. The data were taken from a study of Graves' ophthalmopathy and Graves' hyperthyroidism. Study as a whole: The blood sample was drawn at first diagnosis and before any treatment.

Hyperthyroidism was classified as stable if no ophthalmopathy occurred within 18 months of follow-up. This CDR3 comprises 15 residues. Germline assignment: CDR1 MNHEY and CDR2 SMNVEV (reference sequence). With 4 bases removed from V and 2 bases from J, the gap between germline ends came to 14 bases. Amplification of TCR beta CDR3 regions used RNA transcripts. In the first round, RT-PCR was carried out with HTBI primers, and a multiplex PCR formed the second round. One entry per CDR3 protein, called by TCRdb with MiXCR from the multiplex PCR reads. The sample contains 400,000 or so distinct CDR3 sequences, about 18% of which appear only once.

The gene calls are TRBV27 and TRBJ1-1; D is ambiguous. The sequenced sample was peripheral blood. The receptor was derived from an adult woman with stable Graves' hyperthyroidism. CDR3 region: CASSSSPGGNTEAFF. Here the CDR3 DNA reads TGTGCCAGCAGTTCAAGCCCAGGTGGTAACACTGAAGCTTTCTTT.